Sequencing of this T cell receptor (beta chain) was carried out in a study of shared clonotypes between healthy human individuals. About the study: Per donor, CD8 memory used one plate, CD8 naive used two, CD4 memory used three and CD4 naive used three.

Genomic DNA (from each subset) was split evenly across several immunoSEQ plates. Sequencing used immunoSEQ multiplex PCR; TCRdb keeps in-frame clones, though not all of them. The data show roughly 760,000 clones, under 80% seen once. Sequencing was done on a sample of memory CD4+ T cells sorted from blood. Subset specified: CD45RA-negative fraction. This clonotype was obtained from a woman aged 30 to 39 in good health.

For the CDR3, the DNA is TGTGCCAGCAGCTTGGGCGGGCGATCTAACACTGAAGCTTTCTTT. It yields the protein CASSLGGRSNTEAFF. The genes are TRBV11-2 and TRBJ1-1; D call uncertain. The germline CDR1 and CDR2 sequences are SGHAT and FQNNGV. CDR3 size: 15 residues. Trimming left V 3 bases short and J 2 bases short, with 13 bases between. The variable domain in full, completed from reference TRBV11-2 and TRBJ1-1, reads EAGVAQSPRYKIIEKRQSVAFWCNPISGHATLYWYQQILGQGPKLLIQFQNNGVVDDSQLPKDRFSAERLKGVDSTLKIQPAKLEDSAVYLCASSLGGRSNTEAFFGQGTRLTVV.